The 5 T cell receptor beta chains presented below share a single source sample, sequenced in a study of shared clonotypes between healthy human individuals. Profiled with immunoSEQ multiplex PCR; TCRdb holds only in-frame clones, not every one. The sample has around 95,000 clones, around half seen once; the top ten hold approximately 15%. Sequenced sample: PBMCs. The receptors were gathered from a woman aged 40-49 years in good health. Some clones in this sample may be carry-over from other donors' samples.

On this clone itself: A read error is likely here: a far larger clone is one base away. The V and J genes are TRBV15 and TRBJ2-3; 9 nucleotides match TRBD1. Per germline, CDR1 LNHNV and CDR2 YYDKDF (reference sequence). This CDR3 is 16 amino acids long. The CDR3: CATSRGQGFSTGTQYF. CDR3 bases: TGTGCCACCAGCAGGGGACAGGGTTTTAGCACAGGTACGCAGTATTTT.

This clone was recorded once. This sequence joins TRBV10-3 and TRBJ1-5; no clear D gene. This CDR3 is 13 amino acids long. Trimming removed 10 bases from V and 4 bases from J, with 14 bases in between. Germline CDR1 is ENHRY and CDR2 is SYGVKD. The CDR3 DNA reads TGTGCCAGCGGGGAAGGGTTAAATCAGCCCCAGCATTTT. This encodes CASGEGLNQPQHF.

The chain couples TRBV7-3 to TRBJ2-3, with D possibly being TRBD1 (6 bases). Trimming left V 5 bases short and J 2 bases short, with 8 bases between. CDR3 length equals 13 residues. CDR1 and CDR2 from the germline V gene are SGHTA and FQGTGA. In DNA form, the CDR3 reads TGTGCCAGCAGCGACAGGTACACAGATACGCAGTATTTT. Translation: CASSDRYTDTQYF.

The rearrangement links TRBV20-1 to TRBJ2-1, with a tentative D call TRBD1 (5 bases). The CDR3 contains 11 residues. Germline CDR1 is DFQATT and CDR2 is SNEGSKA (reference sequence). Trimming took 4 bases from V and 9 from J, leaving 10 bases between them. The CDR3 nucleotides are TGCAGTGCTATCAGGGCAGGTGAGCAGTTCTTC. Residues: CSAIRAGEQFF.

A few counts support this clone. This chain uses TRBV2 with TRBJ2-3; TRBD2 is a possible D gene (5 bases). V was clipped by 4 bases and J by 3 bases, with 11 bases between them. The germline V gene has CDR1 SNHLY and CDR2 FYNNEI. The CDR3 contains 14 residues. The CDR3: CASSASLPTDTQYF. The DNA for the CDR3 is TGTGCCAGCAGTGCTAGCCTCCCAACAGATACGCAGTATTTT.